This T cell receptor (beta chain) was retrieved from a study of response to subunit inactivated influenza vaccine. Overall study findings and caveats: The study's authors posited that every seasonal influenza vaccination enlists few new T cells.

This clonotype was seen a few times. Its antigen is not identified. This CDR3 is 9 amino acids long. The germline gives CDR1 DFQATT, CDR2 SNEGSKA (reference sequence). Between the trimmed V and J ends, which lost 5 bases and 14 bases, there was a span of 11 bases. TCRdb reprocessed the RT-PCR reads via MiXCR and lists one record per CDR3 protein. The data show 750,000 to 850,000 distinct CDR3 sequences, less than 20% seen once. The chain links TRBV20-1 to TRBJ2-3; either TRBD1 or TRBD2 may supply D (5 bases each). This receptor was taken from a man in his forties or fifties who received an inactivated influenza vaccine. The sequencing here drew on PBMCs from blood, taken 5 days after vaccination. The CDR3 is CSALEGPYF. Written as DNA, the CDR3 is TGCAGTGCTTTAGAGGGGCCGTATTTT.